The rows below give T cell receptor beta chains drawn from one sample of a study of CD8+CD57+ T cells in acquired aplastic anemia. MiXCR, applied by TCRdb to the reads, yields one record per CDR3 protein. Found here are more than 150,000 distinct CDR3 sequences, about half of them singletons; the top ten hold 10% to 15%. Input material: sorted CD4+, CD8+, or CD8+CD57+ T cells (not recorded which) from PBMCs. Receptors originate from a human donor with aplastic anemia. The CDR3 runs from the conserved cysteine through the conserved F or W. Fields, in order: V gene, D gene, J gene, clone size, CDR3 protein, CDR3 DNA. A D gene is named only where the DNA matches it firmly. Clone size is stated in some rows and not others, as once, few, many or a class when expanded.

TRBV20-1,.,TRBJ2-7,.,CSARVPLLSTGLHEQYF,TGCAGTGCTAGGGTGCCCCTACTCAGCACAGGGTTGCACGAGCAGTACTTC
TRBV29-1,.,TRBJ2-7,few,CSVGQRGRLYEQYF,TGCAGCGTCGGACAGCGGGGCCGACTCTACGAGCAGTACTTC
TRBV6-6,.,TRBJ1-2,.,CASVRVPLYGYTF,TGTGCCAGCGTTAGGGTCCCCTTATATGGCTACACCTTC
TRBV24-1,.,TRBJ2-1,once,CATSARDPGGRTPSYNEQFF,TGTGCCACCAGTGCTAGAGATCCTGGGGGGAGGACCCCCTCCTACAATGAGCAGTTCTTC
TRBV2,TRBD2,TRBJ2-5,.,CASIDPVLAGGQETQYF,TGTGCCAGCATTGACCCCGTTTTGGCGGGAGGGCAGGAGACCCAGTACTTC
TRBV9,.,TRBJ2-3,.,CASSEDHTDTQYF,TGTGCCAGCAGTGAAGACCACACAGATACGCAGTATTTT
TRBV7-2,.,TRBJ2-1,.,CASSPRGTEQFF,TGTGCCAGCAGCCCTCGAGGAACTGAGCAGTTCTTC
TRBV5-1,.,TRBJ2-4,.,CASSLEPAAKNIQYF,TGCGCCAGCAGCCTGGAGCCGGCGGCCAAAAACATTCAGTACTTC
TRBV19,.,TRBJ1-3,.,CASSIRQPGNTIYF,TGTGCCAGTAGTATTAGGCAGCCTGGAAACACCATATATTTT
TRBV2,.,TRBJ2-7,.,CASRSTQGTEQYF,TGTGCCAGCAGGTCCACACAGGGAACCGAGCAGTACTTC
TRBV15,TRBD2,TRBJ2-7,many,CATSRDSGGAREQYF,TGTGCCACCAGCAGAGACAGCGGGGGGGCGCGTGAGCAGTACTTC
TRBV2,.,TRBJ2-7,.,CASSQGPTYEQYF,TGTGCCAGCAGCCAAGGGCCGACCTACGAGCAGTACTTC
TRBV19,TRBD1,TRBJ1-2,many,CASREPRGPYGYTF,TGTGCCAGTAGGGAACCCAGGGGGCCCTATGGCTACACCTTC
TRBV20-1,.,TRBJ2-7,.,CSASSRAYEQYF,TGCAGTGCTAGTAGTCGGGCCTACGAGCAGTACTTC
TRBV10-2,TRBD2,TRBJ2-7,few,CASSAGLAGSWGYEQYF,TGCGCCAGCAGTGCCGGACTAGCGGGATCTTGGGGATACGAGCAGTACTTC
TRBV7-2,TRBD2,TRBJ2-1,many,CASKSERGHNEQFF,TGTGCCAGCAAGAGCGAGCGGGGCCACAATGAGCAGTTCTTC
TRBV14,.,TRBJ2-7,.,CASSRRMTGPLHDEQYF,TGTGCCAGCAGCCGAAGGATGACAGGCCCCCTTCATGACGAGCAGTACTTC
TRBV15,TRBD1,TRBJ2-2,.,CATSRDIWMTGSYTGELFF,TGTGCCACCAGCAGAGATATTTGGATGACAGGGTCGTACACCGGGGAGCTGTTTTTT
TRBV5-1,TRBD2,TRBJ2-7,.,CASTSGDSYEQYF,TGCGCCAGCACTAGCGGGGACTCCTACGAGCAGTACTTC
TRBV6-2/TRBV6-3,.,TRBJ1-5,few,CASSLQDQPQHF,TGTGCCAGCAGTCTACAGGATCAGCCCCAGCATTTT
TRBV6-1,TRBD1,TRBJ1-2,many,CASSPQGANYGYTF,TGTGCCAGCAGTCCACAGGGGGCGAACTATGGCTACACCTTC
TRBV10-3,TRBD1,TRBJ1-1,many,CAISGDRANTEAFF,TGTGCCATCAGCGGGGACAGGGCGAACACTGAAGCTTTCTTT
TRBV29-1,.,TRBJ1-2,.,CSAAPSGMTSNYGYTF,TGCAGCGCCGCTCCCTCAGGAATGACCTCTAACTATGGCTACACCTTC
TRBV7-2,.,TRBJ2-7,few,CASSLGEGLSYEQYF,TGTGCCAGCAGCTTAGGAGAGGGTCTCTCCTACGAGCAGTACTTC
TRBV19,.,TRBJ1-5,.,CASGLGGDQPQHF,TGTGCCAGTGGTCTGGGCGGGGATCAGCCCCAGCATTTT
TRBV2,.,TRBJ1-6,few,CASTLAGNGSPLHF,TGTGCCAGCACCCTGGCGGGGAATGGTTCACCCCTCCACTTT
TRBV24-1,.,TRBJ1-5,many,CATSDPSGGNQPQHF,TGTGCCACCAGTGATCCCTCGGGGGGCAATCAGCCCCAGCATTTT
TRBV5-1,TRBD1,TRBJ2-3,many,CASSLAGTATDTQYF,TGCGCCAGCAGCTTGGCCGGGACAGCCACAGATACGCAGTATTTT
TRBV11-2,.,TRBJ2-1,.,CASSFSGSSYNEQFF,TGTGCCAGCAGCTTTAGCGGAAGCTCCTACAATGAGCAGTTCTTC
TRBV7-9,.,TRBJ1-1,once,CASSLRQADTEAFF,TGTGCCAGCAGCTTAAGGCAGGCGGACACTGAAGCTTTCTTT
TRBV18,TRBD1,TRBJ1-1,.,CASSPGQDGTEAFF,TGTGCCAGCTCACCCGGACAGGACGGCACTGAAGCTTTCTTT
TRBV10-3,TRBD1,TRBJ2-7,.,CAIRGGQDLTYEQYF,TGTGCCATCAGAGGTGGACAGGATCTTACCTACGAGCAGTACTTC
TRBV7-9,.,TRBJ2-7,.,CASSLTLSEQYF,TGTGCCAGCAGTCTCACTCTTAGCGAGCAGTACTTC